This TCR beta chain appears in the sequencing data of a study of OX40 agonist ivuxolimab in advanced cancers. Looked up from germline, CDR1 is SGDLS and CDR2 is YYNGEE. The CDR3 has 14 amino acids. Trimming left V 0 bases short and J 2 bases short, with 6 bases between. Data came from immunoSEQ multiplex PCR; TCRdb stores just in-frame clones and leaves some out. The sample gives under 45,000 clones, about 81% of which show up once; roughly 2.7% is in the top ten. This chain uses TRBV9 with TRBJ2-1; D not resolved. This sample comprised CD4+ or CD8+ T cells sorted from blood, obtained in a trial of the OX40 agonist ivuxolimab. The sequence came from an adult with an advanced solid tumor such as melanoma, head and neck, liver or kidney cancer. Here the CDR3 reads CASSVDLAYNEQFF. CDR3 nucleotide sequence: TGTGCCAGCAGCGTAGACCTAGCCTACAATGAGCAGTTCTTC.